A single sample is the source of the 28 T cell receptor beta chains below, sequenced in a study of blood T cells in healthy people across ages. A J-beta primer mix and a sample-barcoded 5' primer were used in a second PCR of roughly 6 to 11 cycles. TCRdb passed the 5' RACE reads through MiXCR, listing each CDR3 protein once. The sample holds about 650,000 distinct CDR3 sequences, 52% seen once. Source material: blood. The receptors were sampled from a woman over 75 in good health.

This clonotype was seen more than once but under ten times. The genes are TRBV3-1 and TRBJ2-1; D call uncertain. This CDR3 spans 14 amino acids. The germline V gene encodes CDR1 LGHDT and CDR2 YNNKEL (reference sequence). V shed 4 bases and J shed 5 bases, with 12 bases lying between them. This CDR3 reads CASSLQVRDNEQFF. The CDR3 DNA is TGTGCCAGCAGCCTACAAGTTAGGGACAATGAGCAGTTCTTC.

Concerning this clonotype itself: This could be a read error, since a much larger clone is one nucleotide away. This chain links TRBV12-3 or TRBV12-4 with TRBJ2-3; TRBD2 is a possible D gene (6 bases). The CDR3 sequence is 15 residues long. The CDR3 loop reads CASRPSLASTDTEYF. The CDR3 region has the DNA TGTGCCAGCAGACCGTCTCTAGCGAGCACAGATACGGAGTATTTT.

This clonotype appeared many times. This chain uses TRBV7-3 with TRBJ2-1, with TRBD2 as a possible D gene (6 bases). The length of the CDR3 is 16 residues. CDR1 is SGHTA, CDR2 FQGTGA, per germline. Trimming took 4 bases from V and 0 from J, leaving 13 bases between them. The CDR3 region has the DNA TGTGCCAGCAGCTCCTCTAGCGACCCCTCCTACAATGAGCAGTTCTTC. Encoded protein: CASSSSSDPSYNEQFF.

A note on this clonotype: At one of its ends the junction is not consistent with the germline gene, which may arise from a read error. This chain links TRBV20-1 with TRBJ2-5; D might be TRBD2 (9 bases). Germline lookup yields CDR1 DFQATT and CDR2 SNEGSKA (reference sequence). The CDR3 has 18 amino acids. CDR3 protein: CSALDREASGKYQETQYF. CDR3 sequence (DNA): TGCAGTGCTTTGGACAGGGAGGCTAGCGGGAAGTACCAGGAGACCCAGTACTTC.

In the case of this clonotype: A much larger clonotype is one base distant, so this may be a read error. The chain has TRBV3-1 and TRBJ2-3; 7 bases line up with TRBD1. The CDR3 loop spans 14 amino acids. Germline V gene sequence: CDR1 LGHDT, CDR2 YNNKEL (reference sequence). CDR3 sequence reads: CAASPGQITGTQYF. The CDR3 bases are TGTGCCGCTTCGCCGGGACAGATCACAGGTACGCAGTATTTT.

The chain couples TRBV25-1 to TRBJ2-4; 11 nucleotides line up with TRBD2. The DNA matches TRBJ2-7 better at its end, which makes the J call doubtful. The CDR3 is made up of 15 amino acids. The germline gives CDR1 MGHDK, CDR2 SYGVNS. The CDR3 loop is CASSPILAGVDEQYF. In nucleotides, the CDR3 is TGTGCCAGCAGCCCCATACTAGCGGGAGTGGACGAGCAGTACTTC.

This clonotype has more than one count but fewer than ten. CDR3 residues: CSARESGLTYEQYF. The CDR3 DNA follows: TGCAGTGCTAGAGAATCCGGGCTTACCTACGAGCAGTACTTC. The chain uses TRBV20-1 and TRBJ2-7; D unresolved. Germline CDR1 is DFQATT and CDR2 is SNEGSKA (reference sequence). V lost 0 bases to trimming and J lost 2 bases, with 11 bases between them. There are 14 residues in the CDR3.

CDR3 loop: CSGLVGSYEQYF. DNA of the CDR3: TGCAGCGGACTGGTGGGCTCCTACGAGCAGTACTTC. J is TRBJ2-7 and V is TRBV29-1; D unclear. Trimming cost V 7 bases and J 0 bases, with 10 bases left between them. CDR3 length: 12 residues. Germline CDR1 reads SQVTM; CDR2 reads ANQGSEA.

This clonotype was found many times. The chain is built from TRBV12-3 or TRBV12-4 and TRBJ2-2, with D hard to call. This CDR3 has 13 amino acids. The V end lost 2 bases, the J end lost 7 bases, and 8 bases lay between the germline ends. CDR3 sequence reads: CASSLPAVGELFF. The CDR3 nucleotides read TGTGCCAGCAGTTTACCGGCGGTCGGGGAGCTGTTTTTT.

This clonotype was picked up many times. The chain uses TRBV6-5 and TRBJ2-1; no clear D. CDR3 length: 11 residues. V lost 2 bases, J lost 13 bases, and 9 bases lay in between. Germline lookup yields CDR1 MNHEY and CDR2 SVGAGI. DNA for the CDR3: TGTGCCAGCAGTTACGCCAATGGCCAGTTCTTC. It yields the protein CASSYANGQFF.

This chain uses TRBV6-2 or TRBV6-3 with TRBJ2-1; D gene uncertain. V was cut by 3 bases and J by 6 bases, with 12 bases left in between. The CDR3 runs 14 residues. Per the germline V gene, CDR1 is MNHEY and CDR2 is SVGEGT. The CDR3 DNA reads TGTGCCAGCAGTTATACGAGTTCGCGCAATGAGCAGTTCTTC. Translated: CASSYTSSRNEQFF.

The V and J genes are TRBV6-5 and TRBJ2-1; 14 bases agree with TRBD2. The CDR3 contains 20 residues. From germline, CDR1 is MNHEY and CDR2 SVGAGI. Trimming removed 2 bases from V and 0 bases from J; junction bases left unmatched: 9. CDR3 nucleotide sequence: TGTGCCAGCAGTTACGGAGTGGGACTAGCGGGGGAAAGCTCCTACAATGAGCAGTTCTTC. Amino acid sequence: CASSYGVGLAGESSYNEQFF.

The chain combines TRBV6-6 with TRBJ1-2, with D maybe TRBD1 (5 bases). The length of the CDR3 is 14 residues. V was pared by 0 bases and J by 8 bases, with 13 bases between. Germline V gene sequence: CDR1 MNHNY, CDR2 SVGAGI (reference sequence). As DNA, the CDR3 is TGTGCCAGCAGTTACTCGACGGGGGTGGAGGGCTACACCTTC. As protein: CASSYSTGVEGYTF.

This chain connects TRBV7-6 to TRBJ2-3; D is possibly TRBD1 or TRBD2 (5 bases each). The ends were cut back, 5 bases at V and 7 bases at J, with 16 bases in the middle. CDR1 is SGHVS, CDR2 FNYEAQ, per germline. The CDR3 has 14 amino acids. CDR3 DNA: TGTGCCAGCAGCGTGCGATCGGGGACGAATACGCAGTATTTT. Its protein product is CASSVRSGTNTQYF.

Remarks on this clonotype: It may be a read error: a sequence one base away is much more abundant. The rearrangement links TRBV5-1 to TRBJ2-4; 9 bases are shared with TRBD1. This CDR3 region has 14 residues. The V gene's germline CDR1 is SGHRS and CDR2 YFSETQ. The CDR3 loop is CACSRTGDKNIQYF. DNA for the CDR3: TGCGCCTGCAGCAGGACAGGGGACAAAAACATTCAGTACTTC. The full variable domain, with the rest looked up from reference TRBV5-1 and TRBJ2-4, is KAGVTQTPRYLIKTRGQQVTLSCSPISGHRSVSWYQQTPGQGLQFLFEYFSETQRNKGNFPGRFSGRQFSNSRSEMNVSTLELGDSALYLCACSRTGDKNIQYFGAGTRLSVL.

Worth noting for this clonotype: This may arise from a read error, as a much more abundant clone is one base away. The J gene is TRBJ2-1, the V gene TRBV7-3; 8 bases are a match to TRBD2. V shed 5 bases, J shed 7 bases, and the junction held 10 bases outside the gene matches. This CDR3 is 15 amino acids long. Germline loops: CDR1 SGHTA, CDR2 FQGTGA. CDR3: CASSPGRAGVNEQFF. CDR3 nucleotide sequence: TGTGCCAGCAGCCCCGGACGAGCGGGAGTAAATGAGCAGTTCTTC.

The chain carries TRBV6-5 and TRBJ1-2, with a weak D call TRBD1 (5 bases). The CDR3 has 14 residues. V shed 6 bases and J shed 4 bases, with 15 bases lying between them. Germline CDR1 is MNHEY and CDR2 is SVGAGI. CDR3 DNA sequence: TGTGCCAGCAGCAACTACGGGGGTAGCTATGGCTACACCTTC. As protein: CASSNYGGSYGYTF.

To note about this clonotype: A read error may be the cause here, since a much bigger clone is one base away. The chain has TRBV5-1 and TRBJ2-1; TRBD2 is a possible D gene (7 bases). Trimming stripped 5 bases from V and 12 bases from J, with 24 bases between. Germline-derived CDR1 and CDR2 are SGHRS and YFSETQ. CDR3 size: 15 residues. CDR3 DNA: TGCGCCAGCAGTCTTTCCGGGGGGCACGGAGGTGGGCAGTTCTTC. Residues: CASSLSGGHGGGQFF.

To note about this clonotype: This may be a read error, as it is one base from a much larger clone. V is TRBV12-3 or TRBV12-4 and J is TRBJ2-7, with 9 bases identical to TRBD1. The CDR3 consists of 13 residues. J lost 9 bases, V lost 5 bases, and 8 bases had no gene match. CDR3 nucleotides: TGTGCCAGCAGTCCACAGGGGGCGAAGGGGCAGTACTTC. The encoded protein is CASSPQGAKGQYF.

In regard to this clonotype: A much larger clone lies a single base off, so this may be a read error. The DNA of the CDR3 is TGTGCCACCAGCAGAGATCGTACAATAGGTACGCAGTATTTT. Protein product: CATSRDRTIGTQYF. The rearrangement uses TRBV15 and TRBJ2-3; D uncertain. This CDR3 has 14 amino acids. Trimming left V 0 bases short and J 8 bases short, with 12 bases between. Germline V gene lookup returns CDR1 LNHNV and CDR2 YYDKDF (reference sequence). The full variable domain, with the rest looked up from reference TRBV15 and TRBJ2-3, is DAMVIQNPRYQVTQFGKPVTLSCSQTLNHNVMYWYQQKSSQAPKLLFHYYDKDFNNEADTPDNFQSRRPNTSFCFLDIRSPGLGDTAMYLCATSRDRTIGTQYFGPGTRLTVL.

The chain carries TRBV2 and TRBJ2-7; D unresolved. The CDR3 contains 15 residues. Germline values: CDR1 SNHLY, CDR2 FYNNEI. Trimming pared 3 bases from V and 0 bases from J, leaving 12 bases between. The CDR3 reads CASSDVMPSSYEQYF. The CDR3 coding sequence is TGTGCCAGCAGTGACGTCATGCCCAGCTCCTACGAGCAGTACTTC.

The gene calls are TRBV4-2 and TRBJ1-2, with D unresolved. Per germline, CDR1 LGHNA and CDR2 YNFKEQ. CDR3 length: 14 residues. V was shortened by 5 bases and J by 1 base, with 11 bases between the two germline ends. CDR3 sequence: CASSFRIDNYGYTF. CDR3 bases: TGTGCCAGCAGCTTCAGGATCGATAACTATGGCTACACCTTC.

This chain connects TRBV7-3 to TRBJ2-3, with D possibly called TRBD1 or TRBD2 (5 bases each). The CDR3 contains 14 residues. In germline, CDR1 is SGHTA, CDR2 FQGTGA. The germline V and J ends were trimmed by 6 bases and 1 base, with 11 bases remaining between them. DNA of the CDR3: TGTGCCAGCAGTTCAGGGAGCGGCACAGATACGCAGTATTTT. It specifies CASSSGSGTDTQYF.

The chain combines TRBV29-1 with TRBJ2-2, with 9 bases that match TRBD2. Germline V gene lookup returns CDR1 SQVTM and CDR2 ANQGSEA. V was clipped by 4 bases and J by 0 bases; unmatched bases: 3. This CDR3 is 15 amino acids long. CDR3 coding DNA: TGCAGCGTTGGACTAGCGGCAACGAACACCGGGGAGCTGTTTTTT. Amino acids: CSVGLAATNTGELFF.

The chain links TRBV7-9 to TRBJ1-2; TRBD1 agrees at 7 bases. The V gene's germline CDR1 is SEHNR and CDR2 FQNEAQ (reference sequence). The CDR3 runs 13 residues. J gave up 7 bases and V 5 bases, and 7 bases lay outside the gene matches. The CDR3 is CASSTRTGAGYTF. The CDR3 coding sequence is TGTGCCAGCAGCACTCGTACAGGGGCTGGCTACACCTTC.

This clonotype was observed a handful of times. The V gene is TRBV5-1, the J gene TRBJ2-2; 8 bases agree with TRBD1. The J segment lost 5 bases and the V segment lost 0 bases, leaving 6 bases of the junction unmatched. Germline V CDR1 and CDR2: SGHRS, YFSETQ. The length of the CDR3 is 16 residues. The CDR3 bases are TGCGCCAGCAGCTTGGCGCAGGGGGCCAGGACCGGGGAGCTGTTTTTT. It specifies CASSLAQGARTGELFF.

There are many counts of this clonotype. J is TRBJ2-1 and V is TRBV6-5, with a weak D call TRBD1 (5 bases). With 1 base removed from V and 2 bases from J, the gap between germline ends came to 9 bases. The CDR3 is 15 residues long. Germline values: CDR1 MNHEY, CDR2 SVGAGI. CDR3 protein: CASSYLGHTYNEQFF. As DNA, the CDR3 is TGTGCCAGCAGTTACTTAGGACATACCTACAATGAGCAGTTCTTC.

The gene calls are TRBV7-3 and TRBJ2-2; D is perhaps TRBD2 (6 bases). The CDR3 length is 15 residues. Trimming left V 6 bases short and J 1 base short, with 12 bases between. Germline CDR1 reads SGHTA; CDR2 reads FQGTGA. This CDR3 reads CASRRGGVNTGELFF. In DNA, the CDR3 is TGTGCCAGCAGAAGGGGCGGGGTGAACACCGGGGAGCTGTTTTTT.